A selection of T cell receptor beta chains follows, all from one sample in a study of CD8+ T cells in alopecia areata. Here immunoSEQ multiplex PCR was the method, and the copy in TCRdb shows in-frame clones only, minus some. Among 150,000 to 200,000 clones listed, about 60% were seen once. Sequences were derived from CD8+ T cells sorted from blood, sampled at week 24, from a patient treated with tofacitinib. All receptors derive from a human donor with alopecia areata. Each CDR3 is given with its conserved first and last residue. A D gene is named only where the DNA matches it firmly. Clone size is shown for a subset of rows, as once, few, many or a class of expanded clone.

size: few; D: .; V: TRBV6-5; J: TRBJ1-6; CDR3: CASSYSVRANSPLHF; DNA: TGTGCCAGCAGTTACTCGGTCCGGGCAAATTCACCCCTCCACTTT
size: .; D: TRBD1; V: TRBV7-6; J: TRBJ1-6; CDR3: CASSYGTGEHNSPLHF; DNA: TGTGCCAGCAGCTACGGGACAGGAGAGCATAATTCACCCCTCCACTTT
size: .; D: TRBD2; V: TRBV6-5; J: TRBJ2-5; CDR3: CASSYERGLQETQYF; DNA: TGTGCCAGCAGTTACGAGCGGGGTCTCCAAGAGACCCAGTACTTC
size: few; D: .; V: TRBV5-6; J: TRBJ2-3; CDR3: CASSLAVRQTSTDTQYF; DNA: TGTGCCAGCAGCTTGGCCGTTCGCCAAACTAGCACAGATACGCAGTATTTT
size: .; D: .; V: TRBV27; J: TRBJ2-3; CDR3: CASSFRTEPDTQYF; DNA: TGTGCCAGCAGTTTTAGAACAGAACCAGATACGCAGTATTTT
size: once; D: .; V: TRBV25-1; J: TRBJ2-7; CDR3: CASSVGRNYEQYF; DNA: TGTGCCAGCAGTGTCGGCCGAAACTACGAGCAGTACTTC
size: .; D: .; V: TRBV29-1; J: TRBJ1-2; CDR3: CSVDSVFNYGYTF; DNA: TGCAGCGTTGATTCCGTGTTTAACTATGGCTACACCTTC
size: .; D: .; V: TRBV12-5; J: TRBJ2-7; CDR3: CASGLGTYEQYF; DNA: TGTGCTAGTGGTTTGGGGACTTACGAGCAGTACTTC
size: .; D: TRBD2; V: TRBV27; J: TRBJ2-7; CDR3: CASSGGTSYEQYF; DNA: TGTGCCAGCAGCGGGGGGACTTCCTACGAGCAGTACTTC
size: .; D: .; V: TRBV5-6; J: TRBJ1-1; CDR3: CASSLGLGTEAFF; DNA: TGTGCCAGCAGCTTGGGGCTGGGAACTGAAGCTTTCTTT
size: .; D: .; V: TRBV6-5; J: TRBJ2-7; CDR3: CASSSLGGEQYF; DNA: TGTGCCAGCAGTTCCCTCGGGGGCGAGCAGTACTTC
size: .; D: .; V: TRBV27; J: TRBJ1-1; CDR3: CASSSGNTEAFF; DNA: TGTGCCAGCAGTTCCGGGAACACTGAAGCTTTCTTT
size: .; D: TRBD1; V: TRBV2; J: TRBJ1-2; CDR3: CASSSVPSGGNYGYTF; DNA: TGTGCCAGCTCGTCCGTCCCGTCAGGGGGGAACTATGGCTACACCTTC
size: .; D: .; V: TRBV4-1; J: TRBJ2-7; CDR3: CASSQSGSYEQYF; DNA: TGCGCCAGCAGCCAATCAGGCTCCTACGAGCAGTACTTC
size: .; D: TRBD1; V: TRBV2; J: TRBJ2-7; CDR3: CASSNRDRAIYEQYF; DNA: TGTGCCAGCAGTAACCGGGACAGGGCGATTTACGAGCAGTACTTC
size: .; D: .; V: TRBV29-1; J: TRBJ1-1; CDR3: CSVEDTVNTEAFF; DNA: TGCAGCGTTGAAGACACGGTGAACACTGAAGCTTTCTTT
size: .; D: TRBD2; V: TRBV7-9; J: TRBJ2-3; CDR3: CASSPKRTSGGASTDTQYF; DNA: TGTGCCAGCAGCCCGAAACGGACTAGCGGGGGAGCTAGCACAGATACGCAGTATTTT
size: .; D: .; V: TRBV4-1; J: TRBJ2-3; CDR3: CASSRADTQYF; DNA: TGCGCCAGCAGCCGCGCAGATACGCAGTATTTT
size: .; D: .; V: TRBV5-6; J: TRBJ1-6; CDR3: CASTQGWSSPLHF; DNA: TGTGCCAGCACTCAAGGGTGGTCTTCACCCCTCCACTTT
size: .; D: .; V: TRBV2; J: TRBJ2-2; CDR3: CASSEGRNTGELFF; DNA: TGTGCCAGCAGTGAAGGGCGGAACACCGGGGAGCTGTTTTTT
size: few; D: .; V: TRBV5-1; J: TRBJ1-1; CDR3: CASSLLLDSLNTEAFF; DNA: TGCGCCAGCAGCTTACTCCTGGACAGCTTGAACACTGAAGCTTTCTTT
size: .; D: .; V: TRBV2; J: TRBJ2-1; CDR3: CASSEADNEQFF; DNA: TGTGCCAGCAGTGAGGCAGACAATGAGCAGTTCTTC
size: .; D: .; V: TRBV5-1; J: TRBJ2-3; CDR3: CASSYWVHAQYF; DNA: TGCGCCAGCAGCTATTGGGTCCATGCGCAGTATTTT
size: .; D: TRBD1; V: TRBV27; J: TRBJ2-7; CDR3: CASSLGTGINEQYF; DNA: TGTGCCAGCAGTTTGGGGACAGGGATCAACGAGCAGTACTTC
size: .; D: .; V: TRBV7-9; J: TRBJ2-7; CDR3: CASSSHRVYEQYF; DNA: TGTGCCAGCAGCTCCCACAGGGTCTACGAGCAGTACTTC
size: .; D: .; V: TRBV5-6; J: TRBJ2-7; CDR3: CASTTLSYEQYF; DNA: TGTGCCAGCACCACCCTCTCCTACGAGCAGTACTTC
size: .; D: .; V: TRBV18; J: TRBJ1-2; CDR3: CASSPRGGSDYGYTF; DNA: TGTGCCAGCTCACCACGAGGGGGATCGGACTATGGCTACACCTTC
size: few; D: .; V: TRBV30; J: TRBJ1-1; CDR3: CAWSANYGSEAFF; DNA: TGTGCCTGGAGTGCAAATTATGGGAGCGAAGCTTTCTTT
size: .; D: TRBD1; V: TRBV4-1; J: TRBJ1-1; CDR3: CASSQDGQGKPEAFF; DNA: TGCGCCAGCAGCCAAGATGGACAGGGGAAGCCTGAAGCTTTCTTT
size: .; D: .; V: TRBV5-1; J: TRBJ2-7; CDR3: CASSLSSAPTYEQYF; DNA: TGCGCCAGCAGCTTGTCAAGTGCCCCGACCTACGAGCAGTACTTC
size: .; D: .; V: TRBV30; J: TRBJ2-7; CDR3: CASGIGGSYEQYF; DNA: TGTGCCTCAGGTATTGGGGGCTCCTACGAGCAGTACTTC
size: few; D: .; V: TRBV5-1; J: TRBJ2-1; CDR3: CASKSQGDEQFF; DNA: TGCGCCAGCAAATCCCAAGGGGATGAGCAGTTCTTC
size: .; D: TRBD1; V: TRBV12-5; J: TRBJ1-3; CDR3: CASGLVRGQGARNTIYF; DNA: TGTGCTAGTGGTTTGGTAAGGGGACAGGGGGCCCGGAACACCATATATTTT
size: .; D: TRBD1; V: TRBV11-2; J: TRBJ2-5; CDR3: CASSSRQGVETQYF; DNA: TGTGCCAGCAGCTCCCGACAGGGGGTAGAGACCCAGTACTTC
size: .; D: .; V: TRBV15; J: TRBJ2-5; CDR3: CATSRSRTSQETQYF; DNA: TGTGCCACCAGCAGATCACGGACCTCCCAAGAGACCCAGTACTTC
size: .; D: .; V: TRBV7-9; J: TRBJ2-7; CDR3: CASSDDSNYEQYF; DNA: TGTGCCAGCAGCGACGACAGTAACTACGAGCAGTACTTC
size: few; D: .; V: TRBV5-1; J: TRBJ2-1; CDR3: CASSLRVHIHNEQFF; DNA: TGCGCCAGCAGTCTAAGGGTCCACATTCACAATGAGCAGTTCTTC
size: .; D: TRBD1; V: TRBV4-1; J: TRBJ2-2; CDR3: CASSQGGQANTGELFF; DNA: TGCGCCAGCAGCCAAGGGGGACAGGCAAACACCGGGGAGCTGTTTTTT
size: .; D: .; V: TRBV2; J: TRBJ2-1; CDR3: CASLPVGGETPHEQFF; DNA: TGTGCCAGCCTCCCCGTGGGCGGGGAGACCCCCCATGAGCAGTTCTTC
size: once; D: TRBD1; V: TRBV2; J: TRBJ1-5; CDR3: CASSTGQGGNQPQHF; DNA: TGTGCCAGCAGTACCGGACAGGGCGGCAATCAGCCCCAGCATTTT
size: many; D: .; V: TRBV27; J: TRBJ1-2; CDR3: CASRGRRRYTF; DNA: TGTGCCAGCAGAGGGCGGAGGAGGTACACCTTC
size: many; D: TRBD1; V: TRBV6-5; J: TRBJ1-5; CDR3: CASKDRVGNQPQHF; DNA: TGTGCCAGCAAGGACAGGGTTGGCAATCAGCCCCAGCATTTT
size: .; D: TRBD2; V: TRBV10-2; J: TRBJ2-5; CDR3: CASRGTSGGPQETQYF; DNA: TGCGCCAGCAGGGGGACTAGCGGGGGGCCCCAAGAGACCCAGTACTTC
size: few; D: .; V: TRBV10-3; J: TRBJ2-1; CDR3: CAISEEGLDEQFF; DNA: TGTGCCATCAGTGAAGAGGGGCTGGATGAGCAGTTCTTC
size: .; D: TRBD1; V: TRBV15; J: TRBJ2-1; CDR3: CATSRETGGKNNEQFF; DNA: TGTGCCACCAGCAGAGAGACAGGGGGGAAGAACAATGAGCAGTTCTTC
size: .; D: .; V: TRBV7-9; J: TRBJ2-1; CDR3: CAISLVEQFF; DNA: TGTGCCATCTCTCTAGTCGAGCAGTTCTTC
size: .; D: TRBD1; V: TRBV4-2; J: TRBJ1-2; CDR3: CASSPTGGGGYTF; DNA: TGTGCCAGCAGCCCTACAGGGGGCGGGGGCTACACCTTC
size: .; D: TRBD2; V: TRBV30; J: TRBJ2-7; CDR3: CAWTPGGYQQYF; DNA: TGTGCCTGGACCCCGGGGGGTTACCAGCAGTACTTC